The clone carrying this T cell receptor (beta chain) has just a few counts. The antigen is not known. Generated by immunoSEQ multiplex PCR, the TCRdb table keeps only in-frame clones and is missing some. Here the sample spans more than 65,000 clones, around 82% being singletons. Germline CDR1 reads SGHAT; CDR2 reads FQDESV (reference sequence). V lost 3 bases, J lost 4 bases, and 7 bases lay in between. This CDR3 region has 13 residues. These data are taken from a study of graft-versus-host responses after intestinal transplantation. As for the study in general: Following induction with anti-thymocyte globulin, all recipients were given tacrolimus and steroids for 2 to 4 years. General study results and limits: Early HvG declines after transplant were associated with peak circulating GvH clone levels. Those patients showing graft-donor T cell macrochimerism displayed high graft-versus-host to host-versus-graft clonal ratios in allografts.

The V gene is TRBV11-1, the J gene TRBJ2-1; D is unclear. The material was unstimulated CD4+ T cells sorted from spleen or lymph node cells, obtained before transplant. The sequence was obtained from a human donor who was the organ donor for an intestinal transplant. CDR3 bases: TGTGCCAGCAGCTTGGCCTTATACAATGAGCAGTTCTTC. Protein: CASSLALYNEQFF.